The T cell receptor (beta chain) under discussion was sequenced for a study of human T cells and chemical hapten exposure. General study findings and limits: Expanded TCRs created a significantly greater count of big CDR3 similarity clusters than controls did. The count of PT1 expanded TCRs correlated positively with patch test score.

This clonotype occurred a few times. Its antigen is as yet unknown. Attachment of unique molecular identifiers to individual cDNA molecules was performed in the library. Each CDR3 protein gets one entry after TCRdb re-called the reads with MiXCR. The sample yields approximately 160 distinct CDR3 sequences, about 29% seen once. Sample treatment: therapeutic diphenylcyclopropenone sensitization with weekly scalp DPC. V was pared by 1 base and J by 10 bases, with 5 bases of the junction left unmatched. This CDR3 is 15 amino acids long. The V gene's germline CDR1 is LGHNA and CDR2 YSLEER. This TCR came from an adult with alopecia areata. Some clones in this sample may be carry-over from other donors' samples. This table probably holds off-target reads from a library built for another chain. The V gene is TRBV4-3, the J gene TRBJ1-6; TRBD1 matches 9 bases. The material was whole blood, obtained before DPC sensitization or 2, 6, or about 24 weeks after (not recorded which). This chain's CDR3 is CASSQVGQGKSPLHF. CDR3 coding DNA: TGCGCCAGCAGCCAAGTGGGACAGGGAAAATCACCCCTCCACTTT.